The present entry profiles one T cell receptor beta chain with its context. What it recognizes is unknown. The data were obtained in a study of shared clonotypes between healthy human individuals. On the study more broadly: The donor pool was made up of a couple of women and three men aged 18 to 49. Study-level points and caveats: Clonotype sharing among donors likely depends on sequencing depth.

The CDR3 sequence is 13 residues long. Per the germline V gene, CDR1 is MGHDK and CDR2 is SYGVNS. The V end was cut by 7 bases, the J end by 3 bases, with 10 bases between. Once extracted for a subset, genomic DNA was divided evenly among several immunoSEQ plates. TCRdb's table, derived via immunoSEQ multiplex PCR, lists solely in-frame clones and lacks some. The sample has about 1.5 million clones, 95% to 99% seen once. The sequence was obtained from a man younger than 40 in good health. J is TRBJ2-1 and V is TRBV25-1; a possible D gene is TRBD2 (6 bases). The source material was naive CD4+ T cells sorted from blood. Subset given: CD45RA+ positively selected. The CDR3 loop is CASTGLFYNEQFF. The CDR3 coding sequence is TGTGCCAGCACGGGACTTTTCTACAATGAGCAGTTCTTC.